These T cell receptor beta chains were read from a single sample in a study of T-cell memory formation after mild COVID-19. TCRdb re-analysed the 5' RACE reads in MiXCR, keeping a single row per CDR3 protein. The data contain some 200,000 distinct CDR3 sequences, 9% to 10% of them singletons. Sequencing used PBMCs or a T cell subset sorted from them (not recorded which). The receptors shown here come from a man aged 18 to 30 who had mild COVID-19 (a few samples of this study predate the infection). Cell type and time point are not known. The CDR3 runs from the conserved cysteine through the conserved F or W. The D gene is left open where the match is weak. The size entry is marked missing in some rows and otherwise reads once, few, many or a size class.

J: TRBJ1-6
size: -
D: -
length: 14
V: TRBV20-1
DNA: TGCAGTGCTAGGGAGATGCGATTTAATTCACCCCTCCACTTT
CDR3: CSAREMRFNSPLHF

J: TRBJ1-2
size: many
D: TRBD1
length: 15
V: TRBV9
DNA: TGTGCCAGCAGCGTGGCGGGACAGCCTCGCTATGGCTACACCTTC
CDR3: CASSVAGQPRYGYTF

J: TRBJ1-1
size: -
D: -
length: 13
V: TRBV7-9
DNA: TGTGCCAGCAGCCCTGGCCTTGCATCTGAAGCTTTCTTT
CDR3: CASSPGLASEAFF

J: TRBJ1-1
size: many
D: -
length: 14
V: TRBV7-6
DNA: TGTGCCAGCAGCTTGTGGGGATGGAACACTGAAGCTTTCTTT
CDR3: CASSLWGWNTEAFF

J: TRBJ2-5
size: -
D: -
length: 15
V: TRBV11-2
DNA: TGTGCCAGCAGCCTGACCTTGGGGGGACGGGAGACCCAGTACTTC
CDR3: CASSLTLGGRETQYF

J: TRBJ1-1
size: few
D: -
length: 13
V: TRBV4-1
DNA: TGCGCCAGCAGCCAGGTACCTCCACCCCGACATTTCTTT
CDR3: CASSQVPPPRHFF

J: TRBJ2-2
size: -
D: TRBD1
length: 15
V: TRBV25-1
DNA: TGTGCCCCGGGCCGGGACAGGACGAACACCGGGGAGCTGTTTTTT
CDR3: CAPGRDRTNTGELFF

J: TRBJ2-5
size: many
D: TRBD2
length: 16
V: TRBV29-1
DNA: TGCAGCGTCGCTGGAATAGCGGGGGGCACTTCGGAGACCCAGTACTTC
CDR3: CSVAGIAGGTSETQYF

J: TRBJ2-2
size: many
D: -
length: 15
V: TRBV27
DNA: TGTGCCAGCAGTTTATCGCATCCTCGCACCGGGGAGCTGTTTTTT
CDR3: CASSLSHPRTGELFF

J: TRBJ1-1
size: -
D: -
length: 12
V: TRBV29-1
DNA: TGCAGCGTTGCTGCAGTGGACACTGAAGCTTTCTTT
CDR3: CSVAAVDTEAFF

J: TRBJ1-4
size: few
D: -
length: 14
V: TRBV2
DNA: TGTGCCAGCAGTTTACAGGGACGGAGTGAAAAACTGTTTTTT
CDR3: CASSLQGRSEKLFF

J: TRBJ2-2
size: few
D: -
length: 14
V: TRBV2
DNA: TGTGCCAGCATCGGGACTGCGAACACCGGGGAGCTGTTTTTT
CDR3: CASIGTANTGELFF

J: TRBJ1-2
size: few
D: TRBD1
length: 15
V: TRBV12-3/TRBV12-4
DNA: TGTGCCAGCAGTTCACAGCCCGGGACAGACTATGGCTACACCTTC
CDR3: CASSSQPGTDYGYTF

J: TRBJ2-1
size: -
D: -
length: 13
V: TRBV12-1
DNA: TGTGGCTGCAGCTTAGTCGGCGATAGTGAGCAGTTCTTC
CDR3: CGCSLVGDSEQFF

J: TRBJ2-7
size: many
D: -
length: 12
V: TRBV12-3/TRBV12-4
DNA: TGTGCCAGCAGTTTAGAGAGGGGCAAGCAGTACTTC
CDR3: CASSLERGKQYF

J: TRBJ2-5
size: -
D: -
length: 14
V: TRBV12-3/TRBV12-4
DNA: TGTGCCAGCAGCCCTATGGAGGGAACGGAGACCCAGTACTTC
CDR3: CASSPMEGTETQYF

J: TRBJ2-7
size: few
D: TRBD1
length: 13
V: TRBV7-9
DNA: TGTGCCAGCAGCTGGGGACAGCGTTACGAGCAGTACTTC
CDR3: CASSWGQRYEQYF

J: TRBJ1-1
size: few
D: -
length: 12
V: TRBV6-5
DNA: TGTGCCAGCCATCAGGGGCTCACTGAAGCTTTCTTT
CDR3: CASHQGLTEAFF

J: TRBJ2-3
size: few
D: -
length: 13
V: TRBV5-6
DNA: TGTGCCAGCAGCTCCGCGGGGTCAGATACGCAGTATTTT
CDR3: CASSSAGSDTQYF

J: TRBJ2-3
size: few
D: TRBD2
length: 16
V: TRBV7-2
DNA: TGTGCCAGCAGCCGGGCGGGGGGCCGTAGCACAGATACGCAGTATTTT
CDR3: CASSRAGGRSTDTQYF

J: TRBJ1-3
size: many
D: -
length: 15
V: TRBV9
DNA: TGTGCCAGCAGCGTCGGACGGTTCTCTGGAAACACCATATATTTT
CDR3: CASSVGRFSGNTIYF

J: TRBJ1-6
size: many
D: TRBD1
length: 15
V: TRBV4-1
DNA: TGCGCCAGCAGCCAATGGGGCCAGGGGGCCTCACCCCTCCACTTT
CDR3: CASSQWGQGASPLHF

J: TRBJ1-1
size: few
D: -
length: 14
V: TRBV20-1
DNA: TGCAGTGCTAGGCTGACAGTGGGGGTTTCTGAAGCTTTCTTT
CDR3: CSARLTVGVSEAFF

J: TRBJ2-1
size: few
D: -
length: 14
V: TRBV9
DNA: TGTGCCAGCAGCGTCGCGCCCCAGGGGAATGAGCAGTTCTTC
CDR3: CASSVAPQGNEQFF

J: TRBJ1-2
size: -
D: -
length: 14
V: TRBV20-1
DNA: TGCAGTGCTAGAGAGATCGGCAGGGGTGGCGGCTACACCTTC
CDR3: CSAREIGRGGGYTF

J: TRBJ2-3
size: -
D: -
length: 16
V: TRBV5-1
DNA: TGCGCCAGCAGCTTGCTGGAATCTGGGCAGGGAGATACGCAGTATTTT
CDR3: CASSLLESGQGDTQYF

J: TRBJ1-1
size: many
D: -
length: 13
V: TRBV18
DNA: TGTGCCAGCTCACCTCGGCAGGAAGGTGAAGCTTTCTTT
CDR3: CASSPRQEGEAFF

J: TRBJ1-1
size: -
D: -
length: 12
V: TRBV19
DNA: TGTGCCAGTAAATCCCAGAGCACTGAAGCTTTCTTT
CDR3: CASKSQSTEAFF

J: TRBJ1-1
size: few
D: -
length: 15
V: TRBV25-1
DNA: TGTGCCAGCAGTGGGACTGGTGCGGAGAACACTGAAGCTTTCTTT
CDR3: CASSGTGAENTEAFF

J: TRBJ2-7
size: once
D: TRBD2
length: 15
V: TRBV20-1
DNA: TGCAGTGCTAGAACTGGGACTAGCGGGTCCTACGAGCAGTACTTC
CDR3: CSARTGTSGSYEQYF

J: TRBJ2-3
size: -
D: TRBD2
length: 13
V: TRBV9
DNA: TGTGCCAGCAGCGCGCCGGGGGGGGATACGCAGTATTTT
CDR3: CASSAPGGDTQYF

J: TRBJ2-4
size: many
D: -
length: 16
V: TRBV7-9
DNA: TGTGCCAGCAGCTCAGGCCAGGGGGGGCGAGTGTACATTCAGTACTTC
CDR3: CASSSGQGGRVYIQYF

J: TRBJ2-3
size: -
D: TRBD2
length: 15
V: TRBV30
DNA: TGTGCCTGGGGCGCCGGGGGGGCGCGCACAGATACGCAGTATTTT
CDR3: CAWGAGGARTDTQYF

J: TRBJ2-1
size: few
D: -
length: 16
V: TRBV5-6
DNA: TGTGCCAGCAGCTTGGACCTGGGGACGGAGTACAATGAGCAGTTCTTC
CDR3: CASSLDLGTEYNEQFF

J: TRBJ2-1
size: -
D: TRBD1
length: 14
V: TRBV11-2
DNA: TGTGCCAGCAGCTTAAATCCAGGGGGCAATGAGCAGTTCTTC
CDR3: CASSLNPGGNEQFF

J: TRBJ2-2
size: -
D: TRBD2
length: 18
V: TRBV18
DNA: TGTGCCAGCTCACCACCCTTGGGGGGGTCTACGAACACCGGGGAGCTGTTTTTT
CDR3: CASSPPLGGSTNTGELFF

J: TRBJ1-2
size: few
D: TRBD1
length: 14
V: TRBV7-9
DNA: TGTGCCAGCAGAGAGGCGCAGGGGGTCGATGGCTACACCTTC
CDR3: CASREAQGVDGYTF

J: TRBJ1-3
size: few
D: TRBD1
length: 15
V: TRBV5-1
DNA: TGCGCCAGCAGCTTGTTGACAGGGGCTGGAAACACCATATATTTT
CDR3: CASSLLTGAGNTIYF

J: TRBJ2-3
size: -
D: -
length: 11
V: TRBV24-1
DNA: TGTGCCACCAGTGATACTGATACGCAGTATTTT
CDR3: CATSDTDTQYF

J: TRBJ2-1
size: -
D: -
length: 11
V: TRBV3-1
DNA: TGTGCCAGCAGCCAAGCTTCCACCCGGATCTTC
CDR3: CASSQASTRIF

J: TRBJ1-1
size: -
D: -
length: 14
V: TRBV20-1
DNA: TGCAGTGCTAGGGCCCACATATTGGACACTGAAGCTTTCTTT
CDR3: CSARAHILDTEAFF

J: TRBJ1-2
size: -
D: TRBD1
length: 16
V: TRBV5-1
DNA: TGCGCCAGCAGCTTAGACACAACAGGGGGAGTACGAGGCTACACCTTC
CDR3: CASSLDTTGGVRGYTF

J: TRBJ2-2
size: few
D: -
length: 15
V: TRBV5-1
DNA: TGCGCCAGCAGCCGGGACAACCGGGACACCGGGGAGCTGTTTTTT
CDR3: CASSRDNRDTGELFF

J: TRBJ2-5
size: -
D: TRBD2
length: 14
V: TRBV11-2
DNA: TGTGCCAGCAGCTCTAGCGGTGCCTCAGAGACCCAGTACTTC
CDR3: CASSSSGASETQYF

J: TRBJ1-2
size: few
D: TRBD1
length: 14
V: TRBV6-5
DNA: TGTGCCAGCACCCCAACAGGGGTATCCTATGGCTACACCTTC
CDR3: CASTPTGVSYGYTF

J: TRBJ1-6
size: many
D: TRBD1
length: 14
V: TRBV3-1
DNA: TGTGCCAGCAGTCGGACAGGGGGGAATTCACCCCTCCACTTT
CDR3: CASSRTGGNSPLHF

J: TRBJ2-3
size: few
D: TRBD2
length: 14
V: TRBV19
DNA: TGTGCCAGTAGAGCGGGGGGCCGGACAGATACGCAGTATTTT
CDR3: CASRAGGRTDTQYF

J: TRBJ2-3
size: many
D: TRBD2
length: 17
V: TRBV11-2
DNA: TGTGCCAGCAGCCGGACTAGCGGGGGGACACGCACAGATACGCAGTATTTT
CDR3: CASSRTSGGTRTDTQYF

J: TRBJ2-1
size: many
D: -
length: 16
V: TRBV7-3
DNA: TGTGCCAGCAGCTTAATCCCCCGGCAACAGTACAATGAGCAGTTCTTC
CDR3: CASSLIPRQQYNEQFF

J: TRBJ1-1
size: few
D: -
length: 14
V: TRBV7-3
DNA: TGTGCCAGCAGCTTACAGGGAGGGTACACTGAAGCTTTCTTT
CDR3: CASSLQGGYTEAFF

J: TRBJ2-7
size: many
D: TRBD1
length: 13
V: TRBV7-7
DNA: TGTGCCAGCAGCTCCGGACAGGGGAACGAGCAGTACTTC
CDR3: CASSSGQGNEQYF

J: TRBJ2-3
size: -
D: -
length: 14
V: TRBV7-9
DNA: TGTGCCAGCAGCGCCCAAGGTTATACAGATACGCAGTATTTT
CDR3: CASSAQGYTDTQYF

J: TRBJ2-2
size: -
D: TRBD1
length: 16
V: TRBV4-3
DNA: TGCGCCAGCAGCCCGCAGGGGGCAAGGAACACCGGGGAGCTGTTTTTT
CDR3: CASSPQGARNTGELFF

J: TRBJ2-7
size: few
D: TRBD2
length: 14
V: TRBV5-6
DNA: TGTGCCAGCAGCCTCCCGGGGGGAGCCTACGAGCAGTACTTC
CDR3: CASSLPGGAYEQYF

J: TRBJ2-5
size: -
D: TRBD1
length: 14
V: TRBV12-3/TRBV12-4
DNA: TGTGCCAGCAGCAATCAGGGGGCGGAGGAGACCCAGTACTTC
CDR3: CASSNQGAEETQYF